Below are 27 T cell receptor beta chains sequenced from a single sample in a study of blood T cells in healthy people across ages. Through a sample-barcoded 5' primer and a J-beta primer mix, a second PCR was run for roughly 6 to 11 cycles. TCRdb reprocessed the 5' RACE reads via MiXCR and lists one record per CDR3 protein. The sample has around 2 million distinct CDR3 sequences; 30% to 40% are singletons. Input material: blood. The source of these receptors is a human donor in good health.

The chain couples TRBV20-1 to TRBJ2-5; tentative D call: TRBD2 (6 bases). Trimming stripped 6 bases from V and 2 bases from J, with 13 bases between. The CDR3 has 13 amino acids. Per germline, CDR1 DFQATT and CDR2 SNEGSKA (reference sequence). The CDR3 bases are TGCAGTGCCTTAGCGGACGAACAAGAGACCCAGTACTTC. Translating gives CSALADEQETQYF.

The V gene is TRBV27, the J gene TRBJ2-7; no definite D call. The CDR3 runs 12 residues. Germline assignment: CDR1 MNHEY and CDR2 SMNVEV (reference sequence). V shed 8 bases and J shed 0 bases, with 8 bases lying between them. This chain's CDR3 is CASAGYSYEQYF. CDR3 DNA sequence: TGTGCCAGCGCTGGTTACTCCTACGAGCAGTACTTC.

V gene TRBV6-6 combines with J gene TRBJ1-2; no definite D call. Trimming pared 2 bases from V and 5 bases from J, leaving 12 bases between. This CDR3 is built from 14 residues. Germline V lookup: CDR1 MNHNY, CDR2 SVGAGI (reference sequence). CDR3 sequence (DNA): TGTGCCAGCAGTTACCCCCCCCGGGGATATGGCTACACCTTC. It encodes CASSYPPRGYGYTF.

The chain couples TRBV7-2 to TRBJ2-6; 9 nucleotides agree with TRBD1. Germline V gives CDR1 SGHTA, CDR2 FQGNSA. CDR3 length equals 16 residues. After removal of 6 bases from V and 2 bases from J, the junction contained 5 bases not matched to a gene. The CDR3: CASRGQGKAGANVLTF. The CDR3 nucleotides read TGTGCCAGCAGGGGACAGGGAAAGGCTGGGGCCAACGTCCTGACTTTC. Full variable domain (missing parts from reference TRBV7-2 and TRBJ2-6): GAGVSQSPSNKVTEKGKDVELRCDPISGHTALYWYRQSLGQGLEFLIYFQGNSAPDKSGLPSDRFSAERTGGSVSTLTIQRTQQEDSAVYLCASRGQGKAGANVLTFGAGSRLTVL.

This chain joins TRBV12-3 or TRBV12-4 and TRBJ2-3; 12 nucleotides agree with TRBD2. J lost 3 bases, V lost 7 bases, and 5 bases had no gene match. The CDR3 is made up of 15 amino acids. This CDR3 is CASTGLAGPTDTQYF. The DNA for the CDR3 is TGTGCCAGCACCGGACTAGCGGGGCCTACAGATACGCAGTATTTT.

V and J are TRBV2 and TRBJ1-2; D remains unclear. The CDR3 totals 15 residues. CDR1 is SNHLY and CDR2 is FYNNEI in the germline V gene. Trimming removed 6 bases from V and 4 bases from J, with 18 bases in between. In DNA, the CDR3 is TGTGCCAGCAGCGTTAGGGAAAGACCATTCTATGGCTACACCTTC. This encodes CASSVRERPFYGYTF.

Points on this clonotype: Possible read error: a much larger clone is one base away. The chain uses TRBV4-3 and TRBJ2-3, with a tentative D call TRBD1 (6 bases). This CDR3 comprises 16 residues. The germline V and J ends were trimmed by 0 bases and 7 bases, with 17 bases remaining between them. Germline values: CDR1 LGHNA, CDR2 YSLEER. The CDR3 coding sequence is TGCGCCAGCAGCCAAGAACAGGGCGCGCTTCAATATACGCAGTATTTT. Its protein is CASSQEQGALQYTQYF.

This chain joins TRBV5-1 and TRBJ1-2; possible D gene TRBD1, 6 bases. Trimming stripped 6 bases from V and 3 bases from J, with 15 bases between. The CDR3 totals 14 residues. Germline V lookup: CDR1 SGHRS, CDR2 YFSETQ. The CDR3 is CASKIFKGDYGYTF. As DNA, the CDR3 is TGCGCCAGCAAGATATTCAAGGGGGACTATGGCTACACCTTC.

This clonotype occurred a few times. The rearrangement links TRBV4-1 to TRBJ2-7, with D possibly TRBD2 on 5 matching bases. From germline, CDR1 is MGHRA and CDR2 YSYEKL. Trimming cost V 1 base and J 5 bases, with 12 bases left between them. The CDR3 sequence is 14 residues long. In DNA form, the CDR3 reads TGCGCCAGCAGCCAAGTAGAGGGTCGGGACGAGCAGTACTTC. It is translated as CASSQVEGRDEQYF.

The gene calls are TRBV13 and TRBJ2-7; D may be TRBD1 (7 bases). The CDR3 runs 14 residues. The germline V gene encodes CDR1 PRHDT and CDR2 FYEKMQ (reference sequence). Between the trimmed V and J ends, which lost 6 bases and 2 bases, there was a span of 14 bases. CDR3 in amino acids: CASRGGTDAYEQYF. The DNA for the CDR3 is TGTGCCAGCAGAGGAGGGACAGATGCCTACGAGCAGTACTTC.

The chain combines TRBV6-2 or TRBV6-3 with TRBJ1-5, with D uncertain. V lost 7 bases and J lost 4, with 14 bases in between. The CDR3 runs to 14 residues. Germline assignment: CDR1 MNHEY and CDR2 SVGEGT. The CDR3 DNA reads TGTGCCAGCACCTCAAGGGAAGATAATCAGCCCCAGCATTTT. It specifies CASTSREDNQPQHF.

This clonotype has only a few counts. The V call is TRBV27, the J call TRBJ2-4; unclear D gene. TRBJ2-7 matches the DNA end more closely, so the J call is doubtful. Germline V gene data show CDR1 as MNHEY and CDR2 as SMNVEV (reference sequence). CDR3 length: 17 amino acids. The chain's CDR3 is CASSSDPPEVPAYEQYF. The CDR3 DNA follows: TGTGCCAGCAGTTCTGACCCCCCTGAGGTCCCAGCCTACGAGCAGTACTTC.

Regarding this clonotype: Mismatch with germline at one junction end may stem from a read error. The rearrangement joins TRBV6-6 to TRBJ2-4; D not resolved. The better agreement between TRBJ2-7 and the DNA end casts doubt on the J call. The germline CDR1 and CDR2 sequences are MNHNY and SVGAGI (reference sequence). CDR3 length: 17 residues. The CDR3 region has the DNA TGTGTCAGCAGTACCACTTCATCCGGGTCCACCACCTACGAGCAGTACTTC. This codes for CVSSTTSSGSTTYEQYF.

The V call is TRBV4-1, the J call TRBJ1-2; 7 nucleotides align to TRBD1. The CDR3 is 10 amino acids. Per the germline V gene, CDR1 is MGHRA and CDR2 is YSYEKL. Losses at the gene ends were 1 base for V and 14 bases for J; bases not matched to a gene: 1. In DNA form, the CDR3 reads TGCGCCAGCAGCCAAGTGGACAGGACCTTC. It translates to CASSQVDRTF.

This chain joins TRBV7-6 and TRBJ2-2; weak D call: TRBD2 (7 bases). Germline CDR1 SGHVS, CDR2 FNYEAQ. Trimming took off 4 bases at V and 6 bases at J, with 18 bases between the two ends. The CDR3 runs 16 residues. The DNA for the CDR3 is TGTGCCAGCAGCTCGATACCCAGGGGAGGGGCCGGGGAGCTGTTTTTT. Protein sequence: CASSSIPRGGAGELFF.

Regarding this clonotype: One end of the junction does not line up with germline, which may come from a read error. This sequence joins TRBV12-3 or TRBV12-4 and TRBJ1-1; D gene unclear. This CDR3 is 13 amino acids long. Here the CDR3 DNA reads TGTGCCGGCAGTTCCTTAGGTGGCACTGAAGCTTTCTTT. Its translation: CAGSSLGGTEAFF.

V gene TRBV6-5 combines with J gene TRBJ2-7; D might be TRBD2 (6 bases). The CDR3 length is 17 residues. Trimming cost V 0 bases and J 0 bases, with 15 bases left between them. Germline CDR1 and CDR2: MNHEY and SVGAGI. The CDR3 sequence: CASSYSSEGRSSYEQYF. The CDR3 coding sequence is TGTGCCAGCAGTTACTCCTCGGAGGGCAGGAGCTCCTACGAGCAGTACTTC.

CDR3 sequence (DNA): TGTGCCAGCACCCCTAGCGGGGGAAAAGAGACCCAGTACTTC. It is translated as CASTPSGGKETQYF. The V call is TRBV12-3 or TRBV12-4, the J call TRBJ2-5; 10 positions match TRBD2. The V gene end was trimmed by 7 bases and the J gene end by 3 bases; junction bases not matched to a gene: 5. The CDR3 runs to 14 residues.

The chain combines TRBV9 with TRBJ2-3; D call uncertain. Deletions cut 0 bases from V and 0 bases from J, with 11 bases between. Germline V CDR1 and CDR2: SGDLS, YYNGEE. The CDR3 totals 16 residues. CDR3 in DNA: TGTGCCAGCAGCGTAGTTAGCTCCTCTAGCACAGATACGCAGTATTTT. Its translation is CASSVVSSSSTDTQYF.

A few counts support this clonotype. The V call is TRBV12-3 or TRBV12-4, the J call TRBJ2-7; the match to TRBD1 covers 9 bases. The length of the CDR3 is 17 residues. V lost 0 bases to trimming and J lost 3 bases; unmatched junction nucleotides: 9. The CDR3 spells CASSLALTGGQSYEQYF. The CDR3 nucleotides read TGTGCCAGCAGTTTAGCGCTTACAGGGGGCCAAAGCTACGAGCAGTACTTC.

The genes are TRBV7-9 and TRBJ2-1; 8 nucleotides align to TRBD2. Germline V gene sequence: CDR1 SEHNR, CDR2 FQNEAQ (reference sequence). V lost 5 bases and J lost 4; bases outside the gene matches: 7. The CDR3 sequence is 15 residues long. CDR3 protein: CASSGGGGTYNEQFF. The DNA for the CDR3 is TGTGCCAGCAGCGGGGGCGGGGGGACGTACAATGAGCAGTTCTTC.

In this sample, this clonotype turned up a few times. The CDR3 loop reads CASSMRRLAKYQETQYF. As DNA, the CDR3 is TGTGCCAGCAGCATGAGGCGACTAGCGAAGTACCAAGAGACCCAGTACTTC. The rearrangement uses TRBV5-6 and TRBJ2-5; TRBD2 matches 8 bases. This CDR3 spans 17 amino acids. Germline V gene lookup returns CDR1 SGHDT and CDR2 YYEEEE. Germline trimming cut 4 bases from V and 0 bases from J; bases unmatched to any gene: 11.

Only a few counts were recorded for this clonotype. V and J are TRBV7-2 and TRBJ2-1; D perhaps matches TRBD2 (7 bases). The CDR3 is made up of 15 amino acids. The germline V gene encodes CDR1 SGHTA and CDR2 FQGNSA. The ends were cut back, 1 base at V and 6 bases at J, with 13 bases in the middle. The CDR3 DNA follows: TGTGCCAGCAGCTTAGTAAGGGGGGGGTTCAATGAGCAGTTCTTC. Translated: CASSLVRGGFNEQFF.

This clonotype has more than one count but fewer than ten. The chain uses TRBV5-5 and TRBJ2-3; D is undetermined. V gave up 2 bases and J gave up 6 bases, with 19 bases separating them. The CDR3 has 16 residues. Looked up from germline, CDR1 is SGHKS and CDR2 is YYEKEE (reference sequence). The CDR3 sequence is CASSFSFPASADTQYF. CDR3 bases: TGTGCCAGCAGCTTTTCCTTCCCCGCCTCGGCGGATACGCAGTATTTT.

This CDR3 is CASSQEFGTGGYGYTF. CDR3 sequence (DNA): TGCGCCAGCAGCCAAGAGTTCGGGACAGGGGGCTATGGCTACACCTTC. The chain uses TRBV4-1 and TRBJ1-2, with TRBD1 matching 11 bases. The junction had 4 bases not matched to a gene; V was cut back by 0 bases and J by 4 bases. The CDR3 totals 16 residues. CDR1 and CDR2 from the germline V gene are MGHRA and YSYEKL.

Remarks on this clonotype: The germline gene is not matched at one end of the junction; a read error may be the cause. The chain couples TRBV24-1 to TRBJ2-1, with D maybe TRBD1 (6 bases). The CDR3 sequence is 13 residues long. Germline V lookup: CDR1 KGHDR, CDR2 SFDVKD. CDR3 sequence: CATGDFGQFEQFF. The CDR3 DNA reads as TGTGCCACCGGTGATTTTGGACAGTTTGAGCAGTTCTTC.

The J gene is TRBJ2-1, the V gene TRBV25-1; D tentatively fits TRBD1 or TRBD2 (5 bases each). V was cut by 2 bases and J by 3 bases, with 11 bases left in between. Germline V gene lookup returns CDR1 MGHDK and CDR2 SYGVNS. This CDR3 comprises 15 residues. The CDR3 loop is CASSEVWGNYNEQFF. The CDR3 DNA follows: TGTGCCAGCAGTGAAGTCTGGGGGAACTACAATGAGCAGTTCTTC.